One and the same sample provided the 6 T cell receptor beta chains below, sequenced in a study of blood T cell repertoires in COVID-19. TCRdb's copy holds only in-frame clones and misses some; the assay was immunoSEQ multiplex PCR. The repertoire has about 120,000 clones, around 78% of them found once; the top ten carry approximately 2.5%. Sequenced sample: peripheral blood. The receptors stem from a man in his 70s with acute or convalescent COVID-19.

The chain uses TRBV6-6 and TRBJ1-1; possible D gene TRBD1, 6 bases. The CDR3 extends over 15 amino acids. The germline CDR1 and CDR2 sequences are MNHNY and SVGAGI (reference sequence). Trimming took off 2 bases at V and 9 bases at J, with 19 bases between the two ends. The CDR3 region is CASSYPRDTALKAFF. The CDR3 DNA is TGTGCCAGCAGTTACCCCAGGGACACCGCCTTAAAAGCTTTCTTT.

The CDR3 is CASSQDTGETDTQYF. CDR3 nucleotides: TGCGCCAGCAGCCAAGACACAGGGGAAACAGATACGCAGTATTTT. V gene TRBV4-3 combines with J gene TRBJ2-3, with 7 bases fitting TRBD1. CDR1 is LGHNA, CDR2 YSLEER, per germline. J lost 3 bases, V lost 0 bases, and 3 bases had no gene match. The CDR3 is made up of 15 amino acids.

The chain has TRBV12-3 or TRBV12-4 and TRBJ2-7; no reliable D call. The CDR3 loop spans 11 amino acids. Trimming removed 4 bases at V and 6 bases at J, with 7 bases between. CDR3 residues: CASSSLFEQYF. CDR3 sequence (DNA): TGTGCCAGCAGTTCCCTCTTCGAGCAGTACTTC.

The V call is TRBV4-3, the J call TRBJ2-1; the D gene is possibly TRBD1 (5 bases). The germline V gene encodes CDR1 LGHNA and CDR2 YSLEER. V lost 1 base and J 13 bases, leaving 11 bases between the germline ends. The CDR3 contains 12 residues. The CDR3 nucleotides are TGCGCCAGCAGCCAAGTCCAGGGTGAACAGTTCTTC. Protein product: CASSQVQGEQFF.

The chain couples TRBV10-3 to TRBJ2-1, with D perhaps matching TRBD1 (5 bases). The germline CDR1 and CDR2 sequences are ENHRY and SYGVKD. Deletions cut 0 bases from V and 3 bases from J, with 12 bases between. The CDR3 covers 16 residues. The CDR3 is CAISESGQANYNEQFF. CDR3 DNA: TGTGCCATCAGTGAGTCGGGGCAGGCGAACTACAATGAGCAGTTCTTC.

The CDR3 DNA sequence: TGTGCCAGTAGACAGGGACAGGGGTACTATGGCTACACCTTC. It yields the protein CASRQGQGYYGYTF. J is TRBJ1-2 and V is TRBV19; 10 nucleotides align to TRBD1. The V and J ends lost 6 bases and 3 bases, in that order; junction bases with no gene match: 4. CDR3 length: 14 amino acids. The germline V gene has CDR1 LNHDA and CDR2 SQIVND (reference sequence).